This T cell receptor beta chain was identified in a study of T cell repertoires in cytomegalovirus infection. Findings and limits, study-wide: The ex vivo response was dominated by HLA-C-restricted CMV-specific TCR beta clonotypes.

This CDR3 region has 15 residues. V was pared by 6 bases and J by 4 bases, with 9 bases of the junction left unmatched. Germline V gene sequence: CDR1 MDHEN, CDR2 SYDVKM. TCRdb processed the reads anew with MiXCR; each CDR3 protein has one entry. Of 500,000 or so distinct CDR3 sequences listed, approximately 16% are singletons. This clonotype was seen at least ten times. Its target is not known. The receptor's source is a human donor in good health (CMV status not recorded). Some clones in this sample may be carry-over from other donors' samples. The rearrangement joins TRBV28 to TRBJ2-1; 7 bases agree with TRBD2. The material sequenced was CD8+ T cells from PBMCs. The CDR3 nucleotides are TGTGCCAGCAGAGTTCTAGCGGAGGCTTACAATGAGCAGTTCTTC. It codes for CASRVLAEAYNEQFF.